The sequence of this T cell receptor beta chain was determined in a study of T-cell memory formation after mild COVID-19. Overall study context: There were largely donor-specific TCR clusters.

From the 5' RACE reads, TCRdb called clonotypes with MiXCR, one entry per CDR3 protein. Among 30,000 to 45,000 distinct CDR3 sequences listed, roughly 11% were seen once. This clonotype was recorded at least ten times. The antigen remains unidentified. Study-level findings and limits: CM and EM subsets held most contracting CD4+ clones; EMRA held CD8+ ones.

The V end lost 0 bases, the J end lost 5 bases, and 13 bases lay between the germline ends. The CDR3 extends over 16 amino acids. The germline V gene has CDR1 LGHNA and CDR2 YSLEER. The J gene is TRBJ2-2, the V gene TRBV4-3; no clear D gene. This receptor was obtained from a young man who had mild COVID-19 (a few samples of this study predate the infection). Cell type and time point are not known. Source material: PBMCs or a T cell subset sorted from them (not recorded which). The CDR3 DNA follows: TGCGCCAGCAGCCAAGATCCAAACCCCCGGACCGGGGAGCTGTTTTTT. This sequence encodes CASSQDPNPRTGELFF.